The 23 T cell receptor beta chains listed next were all sequenced from one sample in a study of cytomegalovirus exposure and HLA in healthy donors. This PCR relied on a set of 60 Vbeta primers and 13 Jbeta primers. Sequenced by immunoSEQ multiplex PCR; TCRdb stores in-frame clones only, minus some. The sample lists roughly 150,000 clones, roughly 85% occurring once. Sequencing used PBMCs. The receptor source for this set is a young man in good health and CMV-seropositive.

The chain joins TRBV6-5 to TRBJ1-5, with a weak D call TRBD1 (5 bases). Trimming removed 4 bases at V and 3 bases at J, with 7 bases between. This CDR3 region has 13 residues. Germline-derived CDR1 and CDR2 are MNHEY and SVGAGI. The DNA of the CDR3 is TGTGCCAGCAGTTGGGACTTCAATCAGCCCCAGCATTTT. Protein sequence: CASSWDFNQPQHF.

This clone has more than one count but fewer than ten. This rearrangement joins TRBV5-6 to TRBJ2-7, with 8 bases identical to TRBD1. The CDR3 consists of 14 residues. Germline V CDR1 and CDR2: SGHDT, YYEEEE. The trim removed 2 bases at V and 7 bases at J, leaving 8 bases unmatched. The CDR3 is CASSLFRGQWEQYF. CDR3 DNA: TGTGCCAGCAGCTTATTCAGGGGGCAGTGGGAGCAGTACTTC.

V and J are TRBV13 and TRBJ2-3; 11 bases map to TRBD2. J lost 2 bases, V lost 1 base, and 5 bases had no gene match. The germline V gene has CDR1 PRHDT and CDR2 FYEKMQ (reference sequence). The CDR3 length is 17 residues. CDR3 sequence: CASSLESSGRPTDTQYF. CDR3 in DNA: TGTGCCAGCAGCTTAGAGTCTAGCGGGAGGCCCACAGATACGCAGTATTTT.

V is TRBV19 and J is TRBJ2-3, with unresolved D. Deletions cut 1 base from V and 5 bases from J, with 7 bases between. The germline V gene has CDR1 LNHDA and CDR2 SQIVND (reference sequence). CDR3 length equals 13 residues. CDR3 in DNA: TGTGCCAGTAGTATAGGAGGTGGAGATACGCAGTATTTT. Translated: CASSIGGGDTQYF.

The J gene is TRBJ2-3, the V gene TRBV7-2; 7 nucleotides match TRBD2. CDR1 and CDR2 (germline): SGHTA, FQGNSA. This CDR3 spans 15 amino acids. The V gene end was trimmed by 1 base and the J gene end by 1 base; junction bases not matched to a gene: 2. The CDR3 DNA reads TGTGCCAGCAGCTTAGGCGGGAGAGGCACAGATACGCAGTATTTT. It is translated as CASSLGGRGTDTQYF. The variable domain in full, with the rest retrieved from reference TRBV7-2 and TRBJ2-3, is GAGVSQSPSNKVTEKGKDVELRCDPISGHTALYWYRQSLGQGLEFLIYFQGNSAPDKSGLPSDRFSAERTGGSVSTLTIQRTQQEDSAVYLCASSLGGRGTDTQYFGPGTRLTVL.

This clone was counted a few times. This chain uses TRBV6-5 with TRBJ1-1; D ambiguous. The V and J ends lost 2 bases and 5 bases respectively, with 15 bases between them. The CDR3 covers 15 residues. Germline CDR1 reads MNHEY; CDR2 reads SVGAGI. The CDR3 coding sequence is TGTGCCAGCAGTTACGGCCAGGATCTAACGACTGAAGCTTTCTTT. This gives the protein CASSYGQDLTTEAFF.

This chain joins TRBV29-1 and TRBJ1-2; D may be TRBD1 (5 bases). The CDR3 spans 13 residues. V was cut by 7 bases and J by 6 bases, with 18 bases left in between. CDR1 is SQVTM, CDR2 ANQGSEA, per germline. CDR3 nucleotides: TGCAGCGGCCGGGGGGGGAATAGGGATGGCTACACCTTC. The encoded protein is CSGRGGNRDGYTF.

The chain joins TRBV15 to TRBJ2-3; a possible D gene is TRBD2 (6 bases). Germline V gene data show CDR1 as LNHNV and CDR2 as YYDKDF (reference sequence). The length of the CDR3 is 17 residues. The V end lost 1 base, the J end lost 1 base, and 15 bases lay between the germline ends. DNA for the CDR3: TGTGCCACCAGCAGAGGTTTCGGGACTCCCGGCACAGATACGCAGTATTTT. Protein product: CATSRGFGTPGTDTQYF.

V usage is TRBV7-6 and J usage is TRBJ2-2, with D unresolved. Per the germline V gene, CDR1 is SGHVS and CDR2 is FNYEAQ. V was clipped by 1 base and J by 7 bases, with 7 bases between them. This CDR3 contains 13 residues. CDR3 residues: CASSLDTVGELFF. CDR3 DNA: TGTGCCAGCAGCTTAGACACCGTCGGGGAGCTGTTTTTT.

CDR3 residues: CASRPDRVRGYTF. CDR3 in DNA: TGTGCCAGCAGGCCGGACAGGGTGCGTGGCTACACCTTC. V is TRBV28 and J is TRBJ1-2; 8 bases match TRBD1. The CDR3 contains 13 residues. Germline V CDR1 and CDR2: MDHEN, SYDVKM. V was pared by 6 bases and J by 7 bases, with 7 bases of the junction left unmatched.

This chain links TRBV27 with TRBJ2-1; D perhaps matches TRBD2 (7 bases). Trimming took off 5 bases at V and 6 bases at J, with 17 bases between the two ends. The CDR3 sequence is 15 residues long. CDR1 is MNHEY and CDR2 is SMNVEV in the germline V gene (reference sequence). The CDR3 loop reads CASSSLGGPTNEQFF. The DNA of the CDR3 is TGTGCCAGCAGTAGTCTGGGGGGGCCTACCAATGAGCAGTTCTTC.

CDR3 DNA: TGTGCCAGCAGTGAAAGCGGCGGGAGCTCCTACAATGAGCAGTTCTTC. It specifies CASSESGGSSYNEQFF. V usage is TRBV2 and J usage is TRBJ2-1, with 7 bases fitting TRBD2. The length of the CDR3 is 16 residues. Germline V gives CDR1 SNHLY, CDR2 FYNNEI. Trimming cost V 2 bases and J 0 bases; bases outside gene matches: 4.

This clone has a single count. The V gene is TRBV19, the J gene TRBJ1-5; 11 bases line up with TRBD1. CDR3 length equals 19 residues. V shed 0 bases, J shed 4 bases, and the junction held 11 bases outside the gene matches. Germline values: CDR1 LNHDA, CDR2 SQIVND (reference sequence). The CDR3 is CASSIDEDRGLRRNQPQHF. Written as DNA, the CDR3 is TGTGCCAGTAGTATAGACGAGGACAGGGGGCTCAGAAGAAATCAGCCCCAGCATTTT.

The V call is TRBV27, the J call TRBJ1-2; 7 nucleotides line up with TRBD1. Looked up from germline, CDR1 is MNHEY and CDR2 is SMNVEV (reference sequence). This CDR3 spans 13 amino acids. V lost 5 bases and J lost 6; bases outside the gene matches: 6. The CDR3 bases are TGTGCCAGCAGTCTCAGGGGGGTTAATGGCTACACCTTC. It encodes CASSLRGVNGYTF.

This clone has ten or more counts. The chain recombines TRBV29-1 with TRBJ2-2; TRBD2 matches at 13 bases. Germline lookup yields CDR1 SQVTM and CDR2 ANQGSEA. The CDR3 extends over 14 amino acids. V lost 2 bases to trimming and J lost 9 bases; unmatched junction nucleotides: 3. CDR3 region: CSVERLAGGRELFF. Written as DNA, the CDR3 is TGCAGCGTTGAAAGACTAGCGGGAGGTCGGGAGCTGTTTTTT.

This clone was detected only once. The rearrangement links TRBV4-3 to TRBJ1-2, with 10 bases that match TRBD1. Losses at the gene ends were 1 base for V and 3 bases for J; bases not matched to a gene: 2. The germline V gene encodes CDR1 LGHNA and CDR2 YSLEER. CDR3 length: 15 amino acids. In DNA form, the CDR3 reads TGCGCCAGCAGCCAAGCGACAGGGGGCCACTATGGCTACACCTTC. Translation: CASSQATGGHYGYTF.

This chain links TRBV4-2 with TRBJ2-1; TRBD2 matches at 8 bases. Germline CDR1 reads LGHNA; CDR2 reads YNFKEQ. This CDR3 region has 15 residues. The ends lost 5 bases at V and 3 bases at J; junction bases unmatched: 6. The DNA for the CDR3 is TGTGCCAGCAGCGCGGGACTAGGCGTCTACAATGAGCAGTTCTTC. This encodes CASSAGLGVYNEQFF.

As concerns this clone: Within the sample, other DNA sequences also encode this same CDR3. The chain links TRBV10-1 to TRBJ2-7; 8 nucleotides align to TRBD2. The CDR3 covers 15 residues. J was trimmed by 0 bases and V by 7 bases; bases with no gene match: 8. Per germline, CDR1 WNHNN and CDR2 SYGVQD (reference sequence). This chain's CDR3 is CASKRLAYNSYEQYV. CDR3 DNA sequence: TGCGCCAGCAAGCGACTAGCGTATAACTCCTACGAGCAGTACGTC.

This rearrangement joins TRBV11-3 to TRBJ2-7; 9 bases map to TRBD1. There are 14 residues in the CDR3. After removal of 5 bases from V and 5 bases from J, the junction contained 7 bases not matched to a gene. Germline assignment: CDR1 SGHNT and CDR2 YENEEA. In nucleotides, the CDR3 is TGTGCCAGCAGCCCCGGGACAGGGATCCACGAGCAGTACTTC. This translates into CASSPGTGIHEQYF.

The rearrangement joins TRBV7-2 to TRBJ2-1; D gene ambiguous. The CDR3 is 16 amino acids. CDR1 and CDR2 (germline): SGHTA, FQGNSA. The V and J ends lost 3 bases and 0 bases respectively, with 12 bases between them. CDR3 sequence reads: CASSFGLSSSYNEQFF. CDR3 sequence (DNA): TGTGCCAGCAGCTTTGGTCTTTCGAGCTCCTACAATGAGCAGTTCTTC.

This clone was observed a few times. The rearrangement joins TRBV10-1 to TRBJ2-3; TRBD2 is a possible D gene (5 bases). This CDR3 spans 14 amino acids. V lost 5 bases, J lost 2 bases, and 11 bases lay in between. Germline V gives CDR1 WNHNN, CDR2 SYGVQD (reference sequence). CDR3 coding DNA: TGCGCCAGCAGTACTCAGCGGACCACAGATACGCAGTATTTT. This translates into CASSTQRTTDTQYF.

This chain joins TRBV7-9 and TRBJ1-1, with D possibly matching TRBD1 (6 bases). The CDR3 length is 15 residues. The germline V gene encodes CDR1 SEHNR and CDR2 FQNEAQ (reference sequence). Trimming removed 5 bases at V and 3 bases at J, with 16 bases between. The CDR3 here is CASSRQAGPDTEAFF. In DNA form, the CDR3 reads TGTGCCAGCAGCCGACAGGCTGGACCGGACACTGAAGCTTTCTTT.

The chain carries TRBV5-1 and TRBJ1-6; a weak D match, TRBD1 (6 bases). Germline values: CDR1 SGHRS, CDR2 YFSETQ. The CDR3 consists of 18 residues. Trimming took 0 bases from V and 0 from J, leaving 13 bases between them. CDR3: CASSLGGGPSSYNSPLHF. CDR3 DNA: TGCGCCAGCAGCTTGGGGGGGGGCCCGAGCTCCTATAATTCACCCCTCCACTTT.